Below, 9 T cell receptor beta chains from the same sample are listed, as sequenced in a study of spatial heterogeneity in lung cancer. TCRdb reprocessed the 5' RACE reads with MiXCR, giving one entry per CDR3 protein. This repertoire shows approximately 8,000 distinct CDR3 sequences, 9.6% found once; its top ten account for about 12%. Time point denoted: sample taken at primary tumor resection. No cognate antigen is known for these TCRs. Study results and limitations: Tumor mutation count correlated with how many alpha and beta TCRs expanded intratumorally.

The sample here was lung tumor tissue, taken at surgery. These receptors were obtained from a male donor with early-stage non-small cell lung cancer.

This clonotype was picked up many times. V is TRBV6-4 and J is TRBJ1-1, with a weak D call TRBD1 (5 bases). The length of the CDR3 is 14 residues. Germline lookup yields CDR1 MRHNA and CDR2 SNTAGT. V was cut by 2 bases and J by 7 bases, with 14 bases left in between. The CDR3 region has the DNA TGTGCCAGCAGTGACAAAGGGGCAATAGGTGAAGCTTTCTTT. It encodes CASSDKGAIGEAFF.

In its sample, this clonotype was seen many times. This chain joins TRBV27 and TRBJ1-6; 8 nucleotides match TRBD1. There are 15 residues in the CDR3. Germline lookup yields CDR1 MNHEY and CDR2 SMNVEV (reference sequence). Trimming took 3 bases from V and 6 from J; bases not matched to a gene: 4. The CDR3 reads CASSLTGVLNSPLHF. CDR3 coding DNA: TGTGCCAGCAGTTTGACAGGGGTCCTTAATTCACCCCTCCACTTT.

The table lists this clonotype with many counts. V usage is TRBV6-6 and J usage is TRBJ2-2; no clear D. Germline V gene sequence: CDR1 MNHNY, CDR2 SVGAGI (reference sequence). The CDR3 runs to 16 residues. V was trimmed by 2 bases and J by 4 bases, leaving 14 bases between them. The CDR3 sequence: CASSYPPGRSTGELFF. The CDR3 DNA reads as TGTGCCAGCAGTTACCCCCCCGGACGGTCCACCGGGGAGCTGTTTTTT.

The V gene is TRBV7-9, the J gene TRBJ2-7; D ambiguous. CDR3 length equals 14 residues. Germline V lookup: CDR1 SEHNR, CDR2 FQNEAQ (reference sequence). The V gene lost 1 base and the J gene lost 6 bases, with 13 bases spanning the gap. CDR3 coding DNA: TGTGCCAGCAGCTTAGGCGCAATGGTGTCCGAGCAGTACTTC. This gives the protein CASSLGAMVSEQYF.

This clonotype was picked up many times. The chain combines TRBV6-5 with TRBJ1-4; D not certain. Germline V gene sequence: CDR1 MNHEY, CDR2 SVGAGI. This CDR3 contains 15 residues. V was trimmed by 6 bases and J by 0 bases, leaving 11 bases between them. The CDR3 nucleotides read TGTGCCAGCAGCTCCCAGGTTGCAACTAATGAAAAACTGTTTTTT. Translated, it gives CASSSQVATNEKLFF.

This clonotype was detected many times. The chain is built from TRBV5-1 and TRBJ2-5, with D possibly being TRBD1 or TRBD2 (5 bases each). This CDR3 has 15 amino acids. Trimming cost V 0 bases and J 5 bases, with 14 bases left between them. CDR1 and CDR2 (germline): SGHRS, YFSETQ. CDR3 sequence: CASSLDPGAGETQYF. The CDR3, as DNA: TGCGCCAGCAGCTTGGATCCTGGGGCGGGCGAGACCCAGTACTTC.

This clonotype showed up many times. The rearrangement uses TRBV20-1 and TRBJ2-1; possibly TRBD2 for D (6 bases). The CDR3 spans 11 residues. V lost 3 bases and J 9 bases, leaving 9 bases between the germline ends. CDR1 and CDR2 from the germline V gene are DFQATT and SNEGSKA (reference sequence). Written as DNA, the CDR3 is TGCAGTGCTAGCGGGGGTACTGAGCAGTTCTTC. Protein product: CSASGGTEQFF.

This clonotype was counted at least ten times. The V call is TRBV29-1, the J call TRBJ1-2; D not resolved. V lost 2 bases, J lost 7 bases, and 8 bases lay in between. The CDR3 loop spans 11 amino acids. The germline CDR1 and CDR2 sequences are SQVTM and ANQGSEA. CDR3 protein: CSVEQRSGYTF. CDR3 nucleotide sequence: TGCAGCGTTGAACAGAGATCTGGCTACACCTTC.

This clonotype is medium-sized (0.01 to 0.1%) in the sample. The chain links TRBV12-5 to TRBJ1-6, with TRBD1 matching over 10 bases. The CDR3 consists of 14 residues. The germline V gene has CDR1 LGHNT and CDR2 FRNRAP. The junction had 3 bases not matched to a gene; V was cut back by 5 bases and J by 8 bases. CDR3 nucleotides: TGTGCTAGTGGTCCTGGGACAGGGGATTCACCCCTCCACTTT. Encoded protein: CASGPGTGDSPLHF.